This is a list of T cell receptor beta chains from one sample in a study of PD-L1 blockade in urothelial cancer. Clones were read by immunoSEQ multiplex PCR, and TCRdb kept only the in-frame ones, dropping some. Among around 63,000 clones listed, roughly 76% were seen once. Sample: PBMCs, taken around atezolizumab (anti-PD-L1) treatment. The receptors derive from a man in his sixties or seventies with urothelial cancer. Both conserved end residues are part of each CDR3.

>TRBV6-5
CASSYFRNEKLFF
>TRBV19
CASALAGTGGYGYTF
>TRBV6-1
CASSEASGSGELFF
>TRBV4-1
CASSQGLAGALSYNEQFF
>TRBV2
CASGTGLTDTQYF
>TRBV10-3
CAISESPGENIQYF
>TRBV7-2
CASSLKRVEGEQYF
>TRBV6-6
CASLLAGGPNTQYF
>TRBV9
CASSQTSGSYNEQFF
>TRBV4-3
CASSPRLGGGYEQFF
>TRBV6-6
CASSYSGTGGYEQYF
>TRBV28
CASSFPRGQGEQYF
>TRBV7-6
CASGGVEETQYF
>TRBV14
CASSLGGDLGAFF
>TRBV7-2
CASSAQGQFSYEQYF
>TRBV7-7
CASSSSWGGAGELFF
>TRBV11-2
CASTPTEGQGGYGYTF
>TRBV6-6
CASNGLDFQETQYF
>TRBV4-2
CASSQEISTGNEKLFF
>TRBV5-6
CASSLGGLGYTF
>TRBV4-2
CASSQDASASSGGAFSNTDTQYF
>TRBV9
CAIDNGGSDPDTQYF
>TRBV5-1
CASSLALAGGQADTQYF
>TRBV2
CASSAEDGLGANTF
>TRBV6-5
CASSSTENNSPLHF
>TRBV11-2
CASSFGGGAVEQFF
>TRBV6-5
CASSYTASYEQYF
>TRBV4-2
CASSQDRDFVHTF
>TRBV11-3
CASSLGTRGGNTGELFF
>TRBV2
CASSEGLARYNEQFF
>TRBV4-2
CASSQEERGGNEQYF
>TRBV7-9
CASSLNSKTGTGYTF
>TRBV27
CASRDFSGSSYNEQFF
>TRBV6-1
CASSGGQRNSGSYEQFF
>TRBV5-1
CASSLYEGELGTEAFF
>TRBV2
CASIDDRGFGEQYF
>TRBV29-1
CSVAGAPNQPQHF
>TRBV23-1
CASSQFPQGINYGYTF
>TRBV7-6
CASSPTVNSPLHF
>TRBV4-1
CASSQESGTGVYEQYF
>TRBV5-4
CASSPDRVKQETQYF
>TRBV10-2
CASRDRGWNQPQHF
>TRBV19
CASSKQEGNYGYTF
>TRBV5-1
CASSSTGGKEAGELFF
>TRBV11-1
CASSFQGLRTDTQYF
>TRBV29-1
CSVQTGGNTEAFF
>TRBV11-2
CASSLTAGNNEQFF
>TRBV11-2
CASSLTGVTEAFF
>TRBV5-4
CASSLRSGGSEEQYF
>TRBV29-1
CSVGDSVTGELFF
>TRBV7-3
CASSLRLADTDTQYF
>TRBV5-6
CASTPGPGAATHPKDMQYF
>TRBV5-1
CASSAGTLKGYEQFF